Below are 26 T cell receptor beta chains sequenced from a single sample in a study of shared clonotypes between healthy human individuals. This table comes from immunoSEQ multiplex PCR, and its TCRdb copy is limited to in-frame clones, with some not included. The top ten hold 12% of the sample, which has a few hundred thousand clones, roughly 79% seen once. Sequencing used PBMCs. All receptors come from a woman aged 40 to 50 in good health. Some clones in this sample may be carry-over from other donors' samples.

V gene TRBV9 combines with J gene TRBJ1-5; D unresolved. Germline V gene data show CDR1 as SGDLS and CDR2 as YYNGEE. The germline V and J ends were trimmed by 0 bases and 11 bases, with 18 bases remaining between them. The CDR3 is made up of 15 amino acids. The CDR3 is CASSVDGSARRSQHF. The CDR3 DNA follows: TGTGCCAGCAGCGTAGACGGCAGCGCCCGCAGGTCCCAGCATTTT.

The J gene is TRBJ2-5, the V gene TRBV6-1; TRBD2 matches 13 bases. The DNA end favors TRBJ2-7, so the J call may be wrong. Looked up from germline, CDR1 is MNHNS and CDR2 is SASEGT. This CDR3 comprises 16 residues. Written as DNA, the CDR3 is TGTGCCAGCAGTGACCCCGGGACTAGCGGGAACTACGAGCAGTACTTC. It codes for CASSDPGTSGNYEQYF.

This clone was counted only a few times. The genes are TRBV18 and TRBJ2-5; D tentatively fits TRBD1 or TRBD2 (5 bases each). This CDR3 spans 12 amino acids. The germline CDR1 and CDR2 sequences are KGHSH and LQKENI. Trimming removed 6 bases at V and 5 bases at J, with 10 bases between. CDR3 residues: CASSRDRETQYF. Here the CDR3 DNA reads TGTGCCAGCTCTCGGGACCGCGAGACCCAGTACTTC.

The rearrangement joins TRBV6-1 to TRBJ2-7, with 7 positions matching TRBD1. Trimming took 4 bases from V and 2 from J; bases not matched to a gene: 8. Germline loops: CDR1 MNHNS, CDR2 SASEGT. This CDR3 has 15 amino acids. The CDR3 region has the DNA TGTGCCAGCAGTGGGGACAGAGGCACCACCTACGAGCAGTACTTC. Protein sequence: CASSGDRGTTYEQYF.

In this sample, this clone turned up many times. The chain uses TRBV27 and TRBJ2-1; D tentatively reads TRBD1 or TRBD2 (5 bases each). Trimming cost V 4 bases and J 12 bases, with 25 bases left between them. This CDR3 region has 16 residues. Looked up from germline, CDR1 is MNHEY and CDR2 is SMNVEV (reference sequence). CDR3 sequence: CASSSRDRPTTMGQFF. The CDR3 coding sequence is TGTGCCAGCAGTTCCCGGGACCGTCCCACTACGATGGGGCAGTTCTTC.

V gene TRBV28 combines with J gene TRBJ1-2, with 10 bases aligning to TRBD1. Germline trimming cut 6 bases from V and 8 bases from J; bases unmatched to any gene: 18. This CDR3 comprises 17 residues. Germline V gives CDR1 MDHEN, CDR2 SYDVKM. CDR3 bases: TGTGCCAGCAGAGAATCCGGGACAGGGGCCTCGAGACGCGGCTACACCTTC. The encoded protein is CASRESGTGASRRGYTF.

In the case of this clone: Other nucleotide sequences in the sample specify the same CDR3. The rearrangement joins TRBV30 to TRBJ1-5, with no clear D. Trimming shortened V by 0 bases and J by 0 bases, and 12 bases separated the two germline ends. Germline CDR1 and CDR2: GTSNPN and SVGIG (reference sequence). The CDR3 sequence is 16 residues long. In DNA, the CDR3 is TGTGCCTGGAGTGTTCAGGAGACCTATAGCAATCAGCCCCAGCATTTT. This codes for CAWSVQETYSNQPQHF.

This clone was found once. The chain joins TRBV30 to TRBJ1-1; no clear D gene. Trimming removed 8 bases from V and 1 base from J, with 17 bases in between. The germline V gene encodes CDR1 GTSNPN and CDR2 SVGIG (reference sequence). The CDR3 totals 14 residues. The CDR3, as DNA: TGTGCCGGTTCGATTTCCGCAGCGAACACTGAAGCTTTCTTT. Amino acid sequence: CAGSISAANTEAFF.

The chain has TRBV2 and TRBJ2-4; D gene ambiguous. V was pared by 6 bases and J by 4 bases, with 4 bases between. This CDR3 is built from 11 residues. The germline V gene encodes CDR1 SNHLY and CDR2 FYNNEI. The CDR3 loop reads CASSPKNIQYF. CDR3 DNA: TGTGCCAGCAGCCCTAAAAACATTCAGTACTTC. The full variable domain, rest sourced from reference TRBV2 and TRBJ2-4, is EPEVTQTPSHQVTQMGQEVILRCVPISNHLYFYWYRQILGQKVEFLVSFYNNEISEKSEIFDDQFSVERPDGSNFTLKIRSTKLEDSAMYFCASSPKNIQYFGAGTRLSVL.

On this clone: Sequence at one end of the junction differs from germline and may be a read error. The chain is built from TRBV7-7 and TRBJ2-3, with TRBD2 as a possible D gene (5 bases). This CDR3 has 17 amino acids. CDR1 is SSHAT, CDR2 FNYEAQ, per germline (reference sequence). CDR3 nucleotide sequence: TGTGCTAGCAGCTCACCCGTCGAAGGGAGATTCGCAGATACGCAGTATTTT. Translating gives CASSSPVEGRFADTQYF.

The J gene is TRBJ1-2, the V gene TRBV4-1; a possible D gene is TRBD1 (5 bases). V was pared by 1 base and J by 2 bases, with 11 bases between. CDR1 is MGHRA, CDR2 YSYEKL, per germline. This CDR3 contains 15 residues. CDR3 residues: CASSQGAGLNYGYTF. CDR3 nucleotides: TGCGCCAGCAGCCAAGGGGCAGGGTTGAACTATGGCTACACCTTC.

The genes are TRBV7-8 and TRBJ1-1, with 7 bases identical to TRBD1. J lost 1 base, V lost 3 bases, and 2 bases had no gene match. This CDR3 is built from 14 residues. Germline values: CDR1 SGHVS, CDR2 FQNEAQ. This CDR3 is CASSLSGGNTEAFF. The CDR3 DNA reads TGTGCCAGCAGCTTGTCAGGGGGGAACACTGAAGCTTTCTTT.

The rearrangement links TRBV21-1 to TRBJ1-6. TRBV21-1 is a documented pseudogene. This CDR3 is 13 amino acids long. In DNA, the CDR3 is TGTGCCAGCAGCAAAGGCCGGGGCTCACCCCTCCACTTT. It is translated as CASSKGRGSPLHF.

The V call is TRBV19, the J call TRBJ1-5, with 9 bases lining up with TRBD1. The junction had 8 bases not matched to a gene; V was cut back by 7 bases and J by 10 bases. The germline CDR1 and CDR2 sequences are LNHDA and SQIVND (reference sequence). The CDR3 consists of 13 residues. The CDR3 DNA is TGTGCCAGTACCGAACAGGGGGCTTTACCCCAGCATTTT. Its protein is CASTEQGALPQHF.

This chain connects TRBV30 to TRBJ1-4; 7 bases align to TRBD1. After removal of 3 bases from V and 3 bases from J, the junction contained 4 bases not matched to a gene. Germline CDR1 is GTSNPN and CDR2 is SVGIG (reference sequence). The CDR3 totals 14 residues. This chain's CDR3 is CAWRVGTANEKLFF. The CDR3 nucleotides are TGTGCCTGGAGGGTCGGGACAGCTAATGAAAAACTGTTTTTT.

V is TRBV28 and J is TRBJ2-6; 10 bases match TRBD1. Germline CDR1 and CDR2: MDHEN and SYDVKM. Trimming took 2 bases from V and 0 from J; bases not matched to a gene: 7. The CDR3 spans 19 residues. As DNA, the CDR3 is TGTGCCAGCAGTTTAGACAGGGGGCTTTTAAGCTCTGGGGCCAACGTCCTGACTTTC. Its protein is CASSLDRGLLSSGANVLTF.

The V gene is TRBV30, the J gene TRBJ1-5; D unclear. The V end lost 0 bases, the J end lost 1 base, and 7 bases lay between the germline ends. Germline V lookup: CDR1 GTSNPN, CDR2 SVGIG (reference sequence). The CDR3 length is 14 residues. For the CDR3, the DNA is TGTGCCTGGAGTGTTATGGGGAGCAATCAGCCCCAGCATTTT. Protein product: CAWSVMGSNQPQHF. The full variable domain, with the rest looked up from reference TRBV30 and TRBJ1-5, is SQTIHQWPATLVQPVGSPLSLECTVEGTSNPNLYWYRQAAGRGLQLLFYSVGIGQISSEVPQNLSASRPQDRQFILSSKKLLLSDSGFYLCAWSVMGSNQPQHFGDGTRLSIL.

A single count supports this clone. The rearrangement links TRBV6-1 to TRBJ1-4; TRBD1 is a possible D gene (6 bases). The CDR3 loop spans 16 amino acids. The ends were cut back, 1 base at V and 7 bases at J, with 16 bases in the middle. CDR1 is MNHNS, CDR2 SASEGT, per germline. The chain's CDR3 is CASSEGGATRIEKLFF. The CDR3 nucleotides are TGTGCCAGCAGTGAAGGGGGGGCAACTCGGATTGAAAAACTGTTTTTT.

With regard to this clone: A much larger clone lies a single base off, so this may be a read error. The V call is TRBV10-3, the J call TRBJ1-1, with 7 bases identical to TRBD1. CDR1 and CDR2 from the germline V gene are ENHRY and SYGVKD. The CDR3 has 13 residues. This CDR3 is CAIATGSDTGAFF. The DNA of the CDR3 is TGTGCCATAGCGACAGGGAGTGACACTGGAGCTTTCTTT.

The chain joins TRBV10-3 to TRBJ1-5; 10 positions match TRBD1. The CDR3 contains 17 residues. Germline V CDR1 and CDR2: ENHRY, SYGVKD. V was clipped by 0 bases and J by 8 bases; unmatched bases: 10. In nucleotides, the CDR3 is TGTGCCATCAGTGAGTCGGTGGTGGGACAGGGGTATAAGCCCCAGCATTTT. This gives the protein CAISESVVGQGYKPQHF.

The chain joins TRBV7-9 to TRBJ2-7, with 9 bases that match TRBD2. The CDR3 has 18 amino acids. The ends lost 5 bases at V and 7 bases at J; junction bases unmatched: 21. Germline-derived CDR1 and CDR2 are SEHNR and FQNEAQ (reference sequence). Written as DNA, the CDR3 is TGTGCCAGCAGCCCCTATATGGTAGCGGGAGAACCCCGCAGAGAGCAGTACTTC. Amino acids: CASSPYMVAGEPRREQYF.

Concerning this clone: Germline is not matched at one junction end, which may reflect a read error. V usage is TRBV4-2 and J usage is TRBJ2-2; TRBD2 matches at 9 bases. Germline values: CDR1 LGHNA, CDR2 YNFKEQ. CDR3 size: 16 residues. The CDR3 coding sequence is TGTGCCAGCAGCCAAGATTCCCTAGCGGGAACCGGGGAGCTGTCTTTT. Translation gives CASSQDSLAGTGELSF.

In the case of this clone: With a far larger clone one base away, a read error is the likely cause. V and J are TRBV4-2 and TRBJ2-7; 10 nucleotides agree with TRBD2. This CDR3 is 17 amino acids long. The junction had 7 bases not matched to a gene; V was cut back by 0 bases and J by 2 bases. The V gene's germline CDR1 is LGHNA and CDR2 YNFKEQ. DNA for the CDR3: TGTGCCAGCAGCCAAGAAGGCCCAGCGGGAGGGCCCTACGAGCAGTACTTC. Translating it yields CASSQEGPAGGPYEQYF.

V is TRBV6-5 and J is TRBJ2-7; 7 bases are shared with TRBD1. J was trimmed by 4 bases and V by 11 bases; bases with no gene match: 5. Germline V gene lookup returns CDR1 MNHEY and CDR2 SVGAGI. The CDR3 runs to 11 residues. CDR3 sequence: CAGNRGYEQYF. CDR3 nucleotides: TGTGCCGGTAACAGGGGATACGAGCAGTACTTC.

This clone occurred once. The chain couples TRBV6-1 to TRBJ1-5, with a weak D call TRBD1 (6 bases). The CDR3 loop spans 13 amino acids. V was trimmed by 4 bases and J by 3 bases, leaving 7 bases between them. CDR1 and CDR2 (germline): MNHNS, SASEGT. In DNA, the CDR3 is TGTGCCAGCAGTGGGGGGCTCAATCAGCCCCAGCATTTT. Translation: CASSGGLNQPQHF.

This chain connects TRBV18 to TRBJ1-1, with a weak D call TRBD1 (6 bases). Germline V CDR1 and CDR2: KGHSH, LQKENI. With 0 bases removed from V and 3 bases from J, the gap between germline ends came to 8 bases. This CDR3 comprises 14 residues. DNA for the CDR3: TGTGCCAGCTCACCACCGACAGGAGACACTGAAGCTTTCTTT. It is translated as CASSPPTGDTEAFF. The full variable domain, completed using reference TRBV18 and TRBJ1-1, is NAGVMQNPRHLVRRRGQEARLRCSPMKGHSHVYWYRQLPEEGLKFMVYLQKENIIDESGMPKERFSAEFPKEGPSILRIQQVVRGDSAAYFCASSPPTGDTEAFFGQGTRLTVV.